A selection of T cell receptor beta chains follows, all from one sample in a study. One entry per CDR3 protein, called by TCRdb with MiXCR from the 5' RACE reads. The sample includes roughly 42,000 distinct CDR3 sequences, approximately 22% of them seen just once. Sequenced: Tregs sorted from blood. These receptors were taken from a female donor with breast cancer. Both conserved end residues are part of each CDR3. The D gene is left open where the match is weak. Some rows have no size entry. The others give once, few or many, or a class for an expanded clone.

length | J | V | D | size | DNA | CDR3
12 | TRBJ2-7 | TRBV20-1 | . | many | TGCAGTGCTAGAGACTCTAACTACGAGCAGTACTTC | CSARDSNYEQYF
16 | TRBJ2-7 | TRBV7-2 | . | . | TGTGCCAGCAGCTTGGGGGTTGGGGGCCCTTCCTACGAGCAGTACTTC | CASSLGVGGPSYEQYF
14 | TRBJ2-5 | TRBV20-1 | . | few | TGCAGTGCTAGAGAGGCAGGGTTGAGAGAGACCCAGTACTTC | CSAREAGLRETQYF
14 | TRBJ1-1 | TRBV11-2 | . | . | TGTGCCAGCAGCTCATACGGGGTAGGAACTGAAGCTTTCTTT | CASSSYGVGTEAFF
15 | TRBJ1-2 | TRBV28 | . | many | TGTGCCAGCAGTTTATTCCCCAGGGGTGACTATGGCTACACCTTC | CASSLFPRGDYGYTF
17 | TRBJ1-2 | TRBV28 | . | few | TGTGCCAGCAGTTTATCTAGGGATTGGGGAGGAATCTATGGCTACACCTTC | CASSLSRDWGGIYGYTF
14 | TRBJ2-6 | TRBV12-3/TRBV12-4 | . | many | TGTGCCAGCAGTCACAGCTCTGGGGCCAACGTCCTGACTTTC | CASSHSSGANVLTF
12 | TRBJ2-3 | TRBV9 | . | many | TGTGCCAGCAGCGGGCTCTTTAATACGCAGTATTTT | CASSGLFNTQYF
17 | TRBJ2-3 | TRBV6-5 | TRBD2 | . | TGTGCCAGCAGTACAACGAGCGGGAGGGCAAACACAGATACGCAGTATTTT | CASSTTSGRANTDTQYF
15 | TRBJ2-5 | TRBV9 | TRBD2 | many | TGTGCCAGCAGCGTGGGAGCGGGAGTTCAAGAGACCCAGTACTTC | CASSVGAGVQETQYF
15 | TRBJ2-1 | TRBV7-8 | . | few | TGTGCCAGCAGACCCGACACAGATCCCTACAATGAGCAGTTCTTC | CASRPDTDPYNEQFF
16 | TRBJ2-7 | TRBV7-6 | TRBD2 | many | TGTGCCAGCAGCCCAGAACTAGCGGGAGTTGACTACGAGCAGTACTTC | CASSPELAGVDYEQYF
13 | TRBJ2-1 | TRBV2 | . | . | TGTGCCAGCAGGGCCGAAGCTCCGAATGAGCAGTTCTTC | CASRAEAPNEQFF
13 | TRBJ2-7 | TRBV5-1 | . | . | TGCGCCAGCAGCGCCGGGCCACCCCACGAGCAGTACTTC | CASSAGPPHEQYF
13 | TRBJ1-2 | TRBV12-3/TRBV12-4 | . | . | TGTGCCAGCAGTCCTTCCGAGAACCATGGCTACACCTTC | CASSPSENHGYTF
15 | TRBJ2-7 | TRBV6-5 | TRBD2 | few | TGTGCCAGCAGTTACTTTCCGGGAGGGCTCTACGAGCAGTACTTC | CASSYFPGGLYEQYF
14 | TRBJ2-1 | TRBV7-9 | TRBD2 | . | TGTGCCAGCAGCTTTAGACTAGCGGACAATGAGCAGTTCTTC | CASSFRLADNEQFF
16 | TRBJ2-1 | TRBV28 | . | . | TGTGCCAGCAGTTTACTACCGGGACAATATGACAATGAGCAGTTCTTC | CASSLLPGQYDNEQFF
11 | TRBJ2-7 | TRBV28 | . | many | TGTGCCAGCACCGACCACTACGAGCAGTACTTC | CASTDHYEQYF
16 | TRBJ2-7 | TRBV27 | . | many | TGTGCCAGCAGTTTAGCGACAAGCGCTTCGGTCTACGAGCAGTACTTC | CASSLATSASVYEQYF
14 | TRBJ2-1 | TRBV4-1 | TRBD1 | few | TGCACCAGCAGCCATGAAGACAGGGGCAATGAGCAGTTCTTC | CTSSHEDRGNEQFF
13 | TRBJ2-7 | TRBV12-3/TRBV12-4 | TRBD1 | many | TGTGCCAGCAAGAGGGACAGCAGCCACGAGCAGTACTTC | CASKRDSSHEQYF
19 | TRBJ2-7 | TRBV7-9 | TRBD1 | . | TGTGCCAGCAGCTCGCTTCCCGGGACAGGCCTTGGGGAATACTACGAGCAGTACTTC | CASSSLPGTGLGEYYEQYF
16 | TRBJ2-7 | TRBV6-5 | . | many | TGTGCCAGCGGGGAACCGGGAAAGGCGTTCCGGTCCGGGCAGTACTTC | CASGEPGKAFRSGQYF